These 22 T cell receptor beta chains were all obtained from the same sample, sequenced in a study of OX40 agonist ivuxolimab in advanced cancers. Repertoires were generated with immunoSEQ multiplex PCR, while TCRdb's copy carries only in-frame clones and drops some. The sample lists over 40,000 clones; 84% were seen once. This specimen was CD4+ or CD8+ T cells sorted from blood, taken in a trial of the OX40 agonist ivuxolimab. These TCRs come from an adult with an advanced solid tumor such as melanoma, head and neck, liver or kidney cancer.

Here the CDR3 DNA reads TGTGCCACCAGCAGAGATCCGGCACTACAAAATGAAAAACTGTTTTTT. Translating it yields CATSRDPALQNEKLFF. The chain employs TRBV15 and TRBJ1-4; no definite D call. Germline V gene data show CDR1 as LNHNV and CDR2 as YYDKDF (reference sequence). The V end lost 0 bases, the J end lost 5 bases, and 13 bases lay between the germline ends. This CDR3 region has 16 residues.

The CDR3 here is CASRTGDTQYF. The CDR3 DNA follows: TGTGCCAGTAGGACAGGTGATACGCAGTATTTT. The V gene is TRBV19, the J gene TRBJ2-3, with D maybe TRBD1 (6 bases). Trimming cost V 6 bases and J 6 bases, with 7 bases left between them. The CDR3 extends over 11 amino acids. Germline loops: CDR1 LNHDA, CDR2 SQIVND (reference sequence). The whole variable domain, remainder taken from reference TRBV19 and TRBJ2-3, is DGGITQSPKYLFRKEGQNVTLSCEQNLNHDAMYWYRQDPGQGLRLIYYSQIVNDFQKGDIAEGYSVSREKKESFPLTVTSAQKNPTAFYLCASRTGDTQYFGPGTRLTVL.

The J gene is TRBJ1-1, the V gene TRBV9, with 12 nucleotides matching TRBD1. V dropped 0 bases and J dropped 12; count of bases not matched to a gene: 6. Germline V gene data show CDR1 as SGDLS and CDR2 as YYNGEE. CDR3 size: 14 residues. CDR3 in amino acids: CASSVEGTGGKTFF. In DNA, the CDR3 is TGTGCCAGCAGCGTAGAGGGGACAGGGGGCAAAACTTTCTTT. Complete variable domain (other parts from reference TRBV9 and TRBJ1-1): DSGVTQTPKHLITATGQRVTLRCSPRSGDLSVYWYQQSLDQGLQFLIQYYNGEERAKGNILERFSAQQFPDLHSELNLSSLELGDSALYFCASSVEGTGGKTFFGQGTRLTVV.

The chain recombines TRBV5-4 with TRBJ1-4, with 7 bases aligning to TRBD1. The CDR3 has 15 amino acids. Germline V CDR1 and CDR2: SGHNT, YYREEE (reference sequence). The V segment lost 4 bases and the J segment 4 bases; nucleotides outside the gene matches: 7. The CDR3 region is CASSAGQAINEKLFF. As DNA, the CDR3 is TGTGCCAGCAGCGCAGGACAGGCGATTAATGAAAAACTGTTTTTT.

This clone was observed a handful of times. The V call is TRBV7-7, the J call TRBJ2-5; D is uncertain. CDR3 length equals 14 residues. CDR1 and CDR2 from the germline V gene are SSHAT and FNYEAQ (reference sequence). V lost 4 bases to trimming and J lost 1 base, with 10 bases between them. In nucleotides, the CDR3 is TGTGCCAGCAGCTCCCTGATCCCCCAAGAGACCCAGTACTTC. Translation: CASSSLIPQETQYF.

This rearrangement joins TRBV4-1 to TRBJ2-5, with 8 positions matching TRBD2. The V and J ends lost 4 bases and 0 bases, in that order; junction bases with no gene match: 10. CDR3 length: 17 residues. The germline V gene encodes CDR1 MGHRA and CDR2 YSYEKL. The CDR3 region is CASSPISGATYQETQYF. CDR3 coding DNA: TGCGCCAGCAGCCCTATTAGCGGGGCTACGTACCAAGAGACCCAGTACTTC.

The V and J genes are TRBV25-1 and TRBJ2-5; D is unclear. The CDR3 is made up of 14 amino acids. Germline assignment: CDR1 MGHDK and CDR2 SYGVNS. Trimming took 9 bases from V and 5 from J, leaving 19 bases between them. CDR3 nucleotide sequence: TGTGCCAGTCCTCCCATACCGCGATCGGAGACCCAGTACTTC. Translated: CASPPIPRSETQYF.

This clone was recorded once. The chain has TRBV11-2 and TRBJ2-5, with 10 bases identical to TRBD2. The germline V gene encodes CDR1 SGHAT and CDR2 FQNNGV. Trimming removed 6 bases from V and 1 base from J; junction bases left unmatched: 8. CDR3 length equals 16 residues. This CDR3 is CASRKGLAGAQETQYF. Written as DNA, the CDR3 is TGTGCCAGCAGGAAAGGGCTAGCGGGGGCCCAAGAGACCCAGTACTTC.

This CDR3 reads CASSLAGVGATGYTF. For the CDR3, the DNA is TGTGCCAGCAGCTTAGCGGGAGTGGGGGCGACGGGCTACACCTTC. The gene calls are TRBV7-6 and TRBJ1-2; a possible D gene is TRBD1 (6 bases). V lost 0 bases to trimming and J lost 8 bases, with 16 bases between them. Germline CDR1 SGHVS, CDR2 FNYEAQ. The CDR3 loop spans 15 amino acids.

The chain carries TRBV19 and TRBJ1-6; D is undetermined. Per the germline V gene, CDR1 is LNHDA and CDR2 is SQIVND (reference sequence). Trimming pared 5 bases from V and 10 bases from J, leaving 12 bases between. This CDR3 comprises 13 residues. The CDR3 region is CASSDLLGSPLHF. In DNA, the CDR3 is TGTGCCAGTAGTGATCTACTCGGCTCACCCCTCCACTTT.

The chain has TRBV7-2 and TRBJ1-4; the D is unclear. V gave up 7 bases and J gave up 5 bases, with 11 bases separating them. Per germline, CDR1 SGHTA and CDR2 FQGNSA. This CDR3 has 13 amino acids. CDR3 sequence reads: CASTLGQNEKLFF. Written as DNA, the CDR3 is TGTGCCAGCACCCTAGGCCAGAATGAAAAACTGTTTTTT.

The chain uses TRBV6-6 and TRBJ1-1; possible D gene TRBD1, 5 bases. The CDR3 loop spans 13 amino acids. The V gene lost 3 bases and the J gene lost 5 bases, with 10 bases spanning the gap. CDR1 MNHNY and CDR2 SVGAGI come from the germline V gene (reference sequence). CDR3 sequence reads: CASSYLGDTEAFF. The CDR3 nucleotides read TGTGCCAGCAGTTATTTGGGGGATACTGAAGCTTTCTTT.

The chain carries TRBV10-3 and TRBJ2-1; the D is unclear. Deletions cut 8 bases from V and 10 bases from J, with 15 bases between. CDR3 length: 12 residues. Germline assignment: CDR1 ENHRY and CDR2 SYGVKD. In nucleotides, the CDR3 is TGTGCCATCCAGGCGCAATTTGGAGAGCAGTTCTTC. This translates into CAIQAQFGEQFF.

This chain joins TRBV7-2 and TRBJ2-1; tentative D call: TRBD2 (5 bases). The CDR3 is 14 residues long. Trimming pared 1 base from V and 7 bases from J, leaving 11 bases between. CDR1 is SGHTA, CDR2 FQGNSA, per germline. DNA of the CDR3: TGTGCCAGCAGCTTAGAGGCTGGCGGGAATGAGCAGTTCTTC. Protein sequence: CASSLEAGGNEQFF. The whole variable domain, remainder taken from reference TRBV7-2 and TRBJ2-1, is GAGVSQSPSNKVTEKGKDVELRCDPISGHTALYWYRQSLGQGLEFLIYFQGNSAPDKSGLPSDRFSAERTGGSVSTLTIQRTQQEDSAVYLCASSLEAGGNEQFFGPGTRLTVL.

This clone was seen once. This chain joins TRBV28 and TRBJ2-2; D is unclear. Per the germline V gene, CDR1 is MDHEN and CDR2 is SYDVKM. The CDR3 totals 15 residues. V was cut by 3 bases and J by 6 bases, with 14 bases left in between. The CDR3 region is CASSFSWSGAGELFF. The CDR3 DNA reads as TGTGCCAGCAGTTTCTCGTGGTCGGGCGCCGGGGAGCTGTTTTTT. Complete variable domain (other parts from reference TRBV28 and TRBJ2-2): DVKVTQSSRYLVKRTGEKVFLECVQDMDHENMFWYRQDPGLGLRLIYFSYDVKMKEKGDIPEGYSVSREKKERFSLILESASTNQTSMYLCASSFSWSGAGELFFGEGSRLTVL.

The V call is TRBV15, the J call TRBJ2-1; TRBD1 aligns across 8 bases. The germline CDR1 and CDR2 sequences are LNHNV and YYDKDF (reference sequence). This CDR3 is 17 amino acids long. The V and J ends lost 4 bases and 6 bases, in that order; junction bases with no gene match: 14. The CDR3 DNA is TGTGCCACCAGCACCTTTAGGACAGGGAGAATTGGCAATGAGCAGTTCTTC. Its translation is CATSTFRTGRIGNEQFF.

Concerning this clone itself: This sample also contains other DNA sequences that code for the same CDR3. The CDR3 region is CASSQEVRVSSYNEQFF. In nucleotides, the CDR3 is TGTGCCAGCAGCCAAGAAGTGCGGGTGAGCTCCTACAATGAGCAGTTCTTC. V is TRBV4-2 and J is TRBJ2-1; D might be TRBD2 (5 bases). V was clipped by 0 bases and J by 0 bases, with 12 bases between them. The CDR3 contains 17 residues. Per germline, CDR1 LGHNA and CDR2 YNFKEQ.

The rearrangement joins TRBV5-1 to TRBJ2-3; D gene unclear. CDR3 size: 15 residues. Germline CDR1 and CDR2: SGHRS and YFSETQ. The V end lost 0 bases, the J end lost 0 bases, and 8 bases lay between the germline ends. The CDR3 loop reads CASSLGESSTDTQYF. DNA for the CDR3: TGCGCCAGCAGCTTGGGCGAGTCTAGCACAGATACGCAGTATTTT.

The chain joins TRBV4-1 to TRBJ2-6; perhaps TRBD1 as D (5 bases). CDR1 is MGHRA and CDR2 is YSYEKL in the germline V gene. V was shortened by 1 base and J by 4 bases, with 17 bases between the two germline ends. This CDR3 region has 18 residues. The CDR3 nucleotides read TGCGCCAGCAGCCAAGGATCAAGGGGTAGTGCCGGGGCCAACGTCCTGACTTTC. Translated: CASSQGSRGSAGANVLTF.

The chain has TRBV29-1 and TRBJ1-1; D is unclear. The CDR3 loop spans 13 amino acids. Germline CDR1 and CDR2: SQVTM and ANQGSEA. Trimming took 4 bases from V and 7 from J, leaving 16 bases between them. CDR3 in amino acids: CSVASGGFGEAFF. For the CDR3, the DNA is TGCAGCGTTGCGAGCGGCGGATTTGGTGAAGCTTTCTTT.

This CDR3 reads CASSLTGAEQFF. The CDR3, as DNA: TGTGCCAGCAGCTTGACAGGTGCGGAGCAGTTCTTC. The V and J genes are TRBV5-5 and TRBJ2-1; possibly TRBD1 for D (5 bases). V lost 1 base and J 10 bases, leaving 9 bases between the germline ends. The CDR3 runs 12 residues. Looked up from germline, CDR1 is SGHKS and CDR2 is YYEKEE (reference sequence).

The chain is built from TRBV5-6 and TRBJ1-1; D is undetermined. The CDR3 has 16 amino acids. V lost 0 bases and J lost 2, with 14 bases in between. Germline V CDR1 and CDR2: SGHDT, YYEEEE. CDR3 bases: TGTGCCAGCAGCTTGGCTGGGTTGGGGAAAAACACTGAAGCTTTCTTT. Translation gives CASSLAGLGKNTEAFF.